This T cell receptor beta chain derives from a study of molecular identifiers for immune sequencing clone quantification. Study overall: For replicates, RNA isolated from about 19,000 or 110,000 naive CD8 cells was divided into five portions, of which four were sequenced. Study-level results: Clones with over 20 RNA copies captured over 98% of effector molecules but under 1% of naive ones.

Ten or more counts support this clonotype. Its antigen is currently unknown. Library preparation followed earlier protocols using designated TCR primers. TCRdb reanalysed the PCR reads using MiXCR and keeps one entry per CDR3 protein. The sample holds under 800,000 distinct CDR3 sequences, roughly 25% seen once. CDR3 length: 13 residues. CDR1 SNHLY and CDR2 FYNNEI come from the germline V gene. Trimming took off 6 bases at V and 4 bases at J, with 10 bases between the two ends. The chain carries TRBV2 and TRBJ1-5; D call uncertain. The receptor was isolated from a human donor in good health. Some libraries in this study had Jurkat cell RNA spiked in. The sequencing sample was made of naive CD8+ T cells from blood, with Jurkat cell RNA spiked in. The sample's subset: FACS-sorted CD8+CD4-CCR7+CD45RA+ naive T cells. CDR3 loop: CASRVVNNQPQHF. CDR3 nucleotide sequence: TGTGCCAGCAGAGTAGTTAATAATCAGCCCCAGCATTTT.